Below, one T cell receptor (beta chain) is given with its context. The sample is drawn from a study of blood T cell repertoires in COVID-19. As for the study in general: Specimens from acute and convalescent COVID-19 originated in the United States, Italy and Spain. PBMCs, B-cell-depleted T cells, or T cells were the source of the cDNA or gDNA that made up the material.

Trimming took off 7 bases at V and 4 bases at J, with 20 bases between the two ends. CDR3 length: 16 amino acids. The V gene's germline CDR1 is LNHDA and CDR2 SQIVND (reference sequence). Per the original methods: Quantification of nucleated cells was approximated via reference gene primer amplification. Using immunoSEQ multiplex PCR, the repertoire was profiled, and TCRdb retains in-frame clones only, with some absent. D and trimming were read from the DNA, whereas the V and J calls and clone size are those reported in that table. The sample yields 200,000 or so clones, around 85% seen once. The specimen was peripheral blood. This TCR was sampled from a woman aged 70-85 years with acute or convalescent COVID-19. J is TRBJ1-5 and V is TRBV19; unclear D gene. The CDR3 DNA reads TGTGCCAGTACCACCTCCGGGATTGGGTGGAATCAGCCCCAGCATTTT. Translated: CASTTSGIGWNQPQHF.